Presented here are 18 T cell receptor beta chains from one specimen sequenced in a study of CD8 T cells in ankylosing spondylitis (dated by TCRdb to about 2017). Receptor libraries were prepared by 5' RACE. This sample was sequenced with an Illumina HiSeq 2500. TCRdb trimmed the raw reads at Q25, called clones with MiXCR and kept productive beta chains. Entries that share a CDR3 protein sequence are merged under the most common genes and DNA. Within this sample are some 130,000 distinct CDR3 sequences, with over 10% of them counted one time only. 4.1% of the sample lies in the top ten. The sequenced sample was blood, either unsorted or a sorted T cell fraction (not recorded which). The receptors were gathered from a female donor with ankylosing spondylitis or in good health (not recorded which).

There are many counts of this clonotype. This chain uses TRBV29-1 with TRBJ2-5; D is possibly TRBD1 (5 bases). Germline CDR1 is SQVTM and CDR2 is ANQGSEA. This CDR3 is built from 16 residues. V lost 6 bases and J lost 4, with 24 bases in between. CDR3 bases: TGCAGCGTCAACCTCGTTGCAGGGTCGTCGGGAGAGACCCAGTACTTC. Its protein product is CSVNLVAGSSGETQYF.

This clonotype was seen repeatedly, ten times or more. This chain joins TRBV5-1 and TRBJ1-1; D ambiguous. There are 13 residues in the CDR3. Germline CDR1 reads SGHRS; CDR2 reads YFSETQ. V was pared by 4 bases and J by 5 bases, with 12 bases between. The CDR3 DNA reads as TGCGCCAGCAGCGAGGGTTTCGGGACTGAAGCTTTCTTT. Translating gives CASSEGFGTEAFF.

Note on this clonotype: The germline gene is not matched at one end of the junction; a read error may be the cause. V is TRBV12-3 or TRBV12-4 and J is TRBJ2-3, with D possibly being TRBD2 (6 bases). The CDR3 length is 14 residues. CDR3 coding DNA: TGTGCCAGCATCGGGGGATCTAGCACAGTTACGCAGTATTTT. Translated, it gives CASIGGSSTVTQYF.

This clonotype has a count of ten or more. The chain links TRBV7-2 to TRBJ2-3, with D possibly called TRBD1 or TRBD2 (6 bases each). Trimming pared 2 bases from V and 0 bases from J, leaving 15 bases between. The CDR3 contains 17 residues. Germline CDR1 reads SGHTA; CDR2 reads FQGNSA. The CDR3 loop is CASSLSGGVDSTDTQYF. The CDR3 coding sequence is TGTGCCAGCAGCTTATCCGGGGGCGTTGATAGCACAGATACGCAGTATTTT.

This clonotype was counted at least ten times. The chain has TRBV19 and TRBJ1-1; possible D gene TRBD1, 5 bases. Germline loops: CDR1 LNHDA, CDR2 SQIVND (reference sequence). V was cut by 6 bases and J by 5 bases, with 10 bases left in between. CDR3 length: 12 amino acids. CDR3 loop: CASSARGTEAFF. The CDR3 region has the DNA TGTGCCAGTAGCGCGAGGGGAACTGAAGCTTTCTTT. Looking up the rest from reference TRBV19 and TRBJ1-1 gives the full variable domain: DGGITQSPKYLFRKEGQNVTLSCEQNLNHDAMYWYRQDPGQGLRLIYYSQIVNDFQKGDIAEGYSVSREKKESFPLTVTSAQKNPTAFYLCASSARGTEAFFGQGTRLTVV.

This clonotype was detected many times. CDR3 sequence (DNA): TGCAGTGCCCTGTGGCTAGCGGGAGGAAATCTTCCCGGGGAGCTGTTTTTT. Protein: CSALWLAGGNLPGELFF. The gene calls are TRBV20-1 and TRBJ2-2, with TRBD2 matching over 11 bases. J lost 6 bases, V lost 6 bases, and 15 bases had no gene match. The germline gives CDR1 DFQATT, CDR2 SNEGSKA (reference sequence). This CDR3 has 17 amino acids.

This clonotype was counted at least ten times. This CDR3 is CSAPDGGNTEAFF. The CDR3 nucleotides are TGCAGTGCACCGGACGGGGGGAACACTGAAGCTTTCTTT. The gene calls are TRBV20-1 and TRBJ1-1, with D perhaps TRBD1 (5 bases). V dropped 6 bases and J dropped 1 base, with 12 bases sitting between them. CDR1 and CDR2 (germline): DFQATT, SNEGSKA (reference sequence). CDR3 length: 13 amino acids.

This clonotype was seen repeatedly, ten times or more. The chain joins TRBV20-1 to TRBJ2-7, with D tentatively TRBD1 or TRBD2 (5 bases each). There are 14 residues in the CDR3. CDR1 and CDR2 (germline): DFQATT, SNEGSKA (reference sequence). The ends were cut back, 5 bases at V and 0 bases at J, with 14 bases in the middle. CDR3 nucleotide sequence: TGCAGTGCTTTCTCCGGGACCAACTCCTACGAGCAGTACTTC. It yields the protein CSAFSGTNSYEQYF.

This clonotype was seen more than once but under ten times. The chain couples TRBV7-8 to TRBJ2-7; D not certain. There are 14 residues in the CDR3. Deletions cut 6 bases from V and 2 bases from J, with 14 bases between. Looked up from germline, CDR1 is SGHVS and CDR2 is FQNEAQ. CDR3 residues: CASSQGPTAYEQYF. The CDR3 DNA reads as TGTGCCAGCAGTCAAGGACCTACGGCCTACGAGCAGTACTTC.

In the case of this clonotype: Given a much more abundant clone one base away, this may be a read error. The chain has TRBV13 and TRBJ2-3; tentative D call: TRBD2 (5 bases). From germline, CDR1 is PRHDT and CDR2 FYEKMQ (reference sequence). The CDR3 loop spans 13 amino acids. The CDR3 region has the DNA TGTGCCAGCAGCCTGCGGGTTAGAGATGCGCAGTATTTT. It translates to CASSLRVRDAQYF.

Only a few counts were recorded for this clonotype. V gene TRBV7-8 combines with J gene TRBJ2-3, with 11 nucleotides matching TRBD2. Germline V gene lookup returns CDR1 SGHVS and CDR2 FQNEAQ. Trimming removed 7 bases from V and 0 bases from J; junction bases left unmatched: 6. The CDR3 is 16 amino acids. CDR3: CASIPSGGLSTDTQYF. Here the CDR3 DNA reads TGTGCCAGCATACCTAGCGGGGGGCTTAGCACAGATACGCAGTATTTT.

This clonotype was counted many times. The J gene is TRBJ2-7, the V gene TRBV29-1; 8 bases fit TRBD2. This CDR3 region has 14 residues. The trim removed 5 bases at V and 3 bases at J, leaving 9 bases unmatched. Germline values: CDR1 SQVTM, CDR2 ANQGSEA. The CDR3 region is CSVPGERESYEQYF. The CDR3 DNA is TGCAGCGTTCCCGGAGAGCGGGAGAGCTACGAGCAGTACTTC.

This chain uses TRBV2 with TRBJ2-3; D unclear. There are 12 residues in the CDR3. V was cut by 6 bases and J by 2 bases, with 6 bases left in between. Germline lookup yields CDR1 SNHLY and CDR2 FYNNEI. The DNA of the CDR3 is TGTGCCAGCAGGTCCTACACAGATACGCAGTATTTT. Its protein product is CASRSYTDTQYF.

This clonotype was seen a handful of times. The chain employs TRBV30 and TRBJ2-3, with 8 bases identical to TRBD2. J lost 3 bases, V lost 7 bases, and 3 bases had no gene match. In germline, CDR1 is GTSNPN, CDR2 SVGIG (reference sequence). The CDR3 is made up of 12 amino acids. This CDR3 is CALGLGTDTQYF. In nucleotides, the CDR3 is TGTGCCTTGGGACTAGGAACAGATACGCAGTATTTT. Full variable domain (remainder filled in from reference TRBV30 and TRBJ2-3): SQTIHQWPATLVQPVGSPLSLECTVEGTSNPNLYWYRQAAGRGLQLLFYSVGIGQISSEVPQNLSASRPQDRQFILSSKKLLLSDSGFYLCALGLGTDTQYFGPGTRLTVL.

The genes are TRBV25-1 and TRBJ2-7, with D perhaps matching TRBD1 (5 bases). CDR3 length: 14 residues. Germline CDR1 reads MGHDK; CDR2 reads SYGVNS. The V gene lost 5 bases and the J gene lost 3 bases, with 14 bases spanning the gap. The CDR3 bases are TGTGCCAGCAGTTGGGGCGGATCCATCTACGAGCAGTACTTC. As protein: CASSWGGSIYEQYF.

This clonotype was seen repeatedly, ten times or more. V is TRBV28 and J is TRBJ2-3, with 8 bases identical to TRBD2. Losses at the gene ends were 6 bases for V and 2 bases for J; bases not matched to a gene: 4. From germline, CDR1 is MDHEN and CDR2 SYDVKM. CDR3 length equals 14 residues. CDR3 nucleotides: TGTGCCAGCAGCACGGGGGGGGTCACAGATACGCAGTATTTT. This encodes CASSTGGVTDTQYF.

This clonotype occurred a few times. The chain couples TRBV20-1 to TRBJ2-3; 16 nucleotides line up with TRBD2. The CDR3 consists of 17 residues. The V segment lost 4 bases and the J segment 0 bases; nucleotides outside the gene matches: 4. The V gene's germline CDR1 is DFQATT and CDR2 SNEGSKA (reference sequence). The CDR3 coding sequence is TGCAGTGCTACCGGGACTAGCGGGAGGGCTAGCACAGATACGCAGTATTTT. Its protein product is CSATGTSGRASTDTQYF.

Ten or more counts support this clonotype. The V gene is TRBV5-6, the J gene TRBJ2-4; D gene ambiguous. Trimming cost V 0 bases and J 5 bases, with 12 bases left between them. Germline loops: CDR1 SGHDT, CDR2 YYEEEE. CDR3 length: 15 residues. The CDR3 loop is CASSLGGYRENIQYF. CDR3 nucleotides: TGTGCCAGCAGCTTGGGTGGGTATAGGGAAAACATTCAGTACTTC.